Shown below are 11 T cell receptor beta chains from a single sample sequenced in a study of shared clonotypes between healthy human individuals. The method was immunoSEQ multiplex PCR; TCRdb's version includes in-frame clones alone and lacks a portion of them. The sample consists of millions of clones, 85% to 95% of them appearing once. Material: naive CD4+ T cells sorted from blood. The sample's subset: CD45RA+ positively selected. The receptors stem from a man aged 18 to 29 in good health.

The V and J genes are TRBV5-6 and TRBJ1-2, with 8 bases matching TRBD1. Germline V gives CDR1 SGHDT, CDR2 YYEEEE. The J segment lost 6 bases and the V segment lost 1 base, leaving 11 bases of the junction unmatched. The CDR3 has 16 residues. Written as DNA, the CDR3 is TGTGCCAGCAGCTTGAGGTCAGGGGGCAGTATGGATGGCTACACCTTC. Protein: CASSLRSGGSMDGYTF.

As for this clone: The same CDR3 can be traced to other DNA sequences in this sample. This chain connects TRBV9 to TRBJ1-5; weak D call: TRBD1 (6 bases). In germline, CDR1 is SGDLS, CDR2 YYNGEE. The germline V and J ends were trimmed by 3 bases and 1 base, with 8 bases remaining between them. The CDR3 extends over 14 amino acids. The DNA of the CDR3 is TGTGCCAGCAGCGCCCAGGGGAGCAATCAGCCCCAGCATTTT. Translation gives CASSAQGSNQPQHF.

The chain employs TRBV30 and TRBJ2-5; D ambiguous. Trimming took 1 base from V and 3 from J, leaving 9 bases between them. Germline CDR1 reads GTSNPN; CDR2 reads SVGIG (reference sequence). The CDR3 runs to 13 residues. CDR3 DNA sequence: TGTGCCTGGAGTGGGACCTTGGAAGAGACCCAGTACTTC. Translated, it gives CAWSGTLEETQYF.

The gene calls are TRBV27 and TRBJ1-5, with D uncertain. Germline V gene lookup returns CDR1 MNHEY and CDR2 SMNVEV (reference sequence). Trimming took off 2 bases at V and 4 bases at J, with 6 bases between the two ends. The CDR3 sequence is 13 residues long. The CDR3 DNA reads as TGTGCCAGCAGTTTAGAAAGAAATCAGCCCCAGCATTTT. Encoded protein: CASSLERNQPQHF.

The rearrangement joins TRBV7-9 to TRBJ2-7, with TRBD1 matching 9 bases. This CDR3 spans 17 amino acids. The trim removed 4 bases at V and 4 bases at J, leaving 14 bases unmatched. Per the germline V gene, CDR1 is SEHNR and CDR2 is FQNEAQ (reference sequence). This CDR3 is CASSSALSGTGPYEQYF. The CDR3, as DNA: TGTGCCAGCAGCTCTGCCCTGTCCGGGACAGGGCCTTACGAGCAGTACTTC.

The genes are TRBV6-5 and TRBJ1-6, with D perhaps TRBD1 (6 bases). Germline values: CDR1 MNHEY, CDR2 SVGAGI. This CDR3 has 15 amino acids. The V end was cut by 6 bases, the J end by 11 bases, with 20 bases between. The DNA of the CDR3 is TGTGCCAGCAGCCCCGGGACACTGGGGCATCCACCCCTCCACTTT. It encodes CASSPGTLGHPPLHF.

V and J are TRBV7-2 and TRBJ2-5; D is possibly TRBD1 (6 bases). The V end lost 5 bases, the J end lost 5 bases, and 15 bases lay between the germline ends. Germline V gene data show CDR1 as SGHTA and CDR2 as FQGNSA. This CDR3 spans 14 amino acids. The DNA of the CDR3 is TGTGCCAGCAGCAGACAGGCGCTCGGGGAGACCCAGTACTTC. Amino acids: CASSRQALGETQYF.

The chain uses TRBV18 and TRBJ2-7; D is perhaps TRBD2 (5 bases). V lost 5 bases and J 2 bases, leaving 10 bases between the germline ends. The CDR3 covers 13 residues. In germline, CDR1 is KGHSH, CDR2 LQKENI. The CDR3 bases are TGTGCCAGCTCAGACTACGTTACCTACGAGCAGTACTTC. Protein: CASSDYVTYEQYF.

This chain uses TRBV5-1 with TRBJ1-2; no clear D. Germline assignment: CDR1 SGHRS and CDR2 YFSETQ. Trimming shortened V by 4 bases and J by 2 bases, and 12 bases separated the two germline ends. This CDR3 spans 14 amino acids. The CDR3 DNA is TGCGCCAGCAGCCCCCCCCTCAGCAACTATGGCTACACCTTC. This codes for CASSPPLSNYGYTF.

The genes are TRBV18 and TRBJ2-7; 8 bases map to TRBD2. The CDR3 length is 15 residues. V gave up 0 bases and J gave up 4 bases; unmatched junction bases: 5. Germline loops: CDR1 KGHSH, CDR2 LQKENI. The CDR3 spells CASSPPAREEYEQYF. In DNA, the CDR3 is TGTGCCAGCTCACCACCGGCGCGGGAGGAATACGAGCAGTACTTC.

The rearrangement uses TRBV28 and TRBJ2-7; 7 bases map to TRBD1. Germline V gives CDR1 MDHEN, CDR2 SYDVKM. Losses at the gene ends were 5 bases for V and 1 base for J; bases not matched to a gene: 8. The CDR3 consists of 15 residues. CDR3 protein: CASSASGTVSYEQYF. The CDR3 DNA is TGTGCCAGCAGTGCTTCCGGGACAGTATCCTACGAGCAGTACTTC.